This TCR beta chain was identified during a study of multiple sclerosis patients with progressive multifocal leukoencephalopathy. Study results and caveats: Most PML patients had lower entropy, suggesting less diverse TRB repertoires. Before and during natalizumab, the clones expanded at PML already existed.

Repertoires were generated with immunoSEQ multiplex PCR, while TCRdb's copy carries only in-frame clones and drops some. The table shows 25,000 to 35,000 clones, with roughly 89% occurring only once. As to time point: 5 to 6 months of natalizumab therapy. Of note for this clone: What it binds is not known.

The starting material was PBMCs, obtained from a patient treated with natalizumab. This receptor was taken from a human donor with multiple sclerosis.

The CDR3 here is CASSYSKGGLNTEAFF. The CDR3 nucleotides are TGTGCCAGCAGTTACTCGAAAGGGGGACTCAACACTGAAGCTTTCTTT. V and J are TRBV6-5 and TRBJ1-1, with a weak D call TRBD1 (6 bases). Trimming cost V 0 bases and J 2 bases, with 13 bases left between them. Germline-derived CDR1 and CDR2 are MNHEY and SVGAGI. The CDR3 length is 16 residues.